The 17 T cell receptor beta chains below all came from one sample that was sequenced in a study of T-cell reconstitution after alpha-beta-depleted transplantation in children. Unique molecular identifiers were used in preparing the TCRbeta library. TCRdb fed the PCR reads into MiXCR, producing one record per CDR3 protein. The sample lists 800,000 to 1,000,000 distinct CDR3 sequences, about 29% occurring once. Specimen: PBMCs, mostly from graft donor cells, collected 360 days after TCRalphabeta/CD19-depleted stem cell transplant. These receptors originate from a boy younger than two who had a stem cell transplant for SCID, so the T cells may come from the graft donor.

As concerns this clonotype: A much larger clone differs by one base, so this may be a read error. The chain employs TRBV11-2 and TRBJ1-1; D remains unclear. CDR3 length equals 13 residues. Germline loops: CDR1 SGHAT, CDR2 FQNNGV. The V end lost 3 bases, the J end lost 0 bases, and 5 bases lay between the germline ends. In DNA, the CDR3 is TGTGCCAGCAGCTTTGAGGTGAACACTGAAGCTTTCTTT. Its translation is CASSFEVNTEAFF.

The DNA for the CDR3 is TGTGCCAGTAGTATCCGGGACACGCTAAGGGGCTACACCTTC. It is translated as CASSIRDTLRGYTF. V gene TRBV19 combines with J gene TRBJ1-2; perhaps TRBD1 as D (6 bases). This CDR3 is built from 14 residues. In germline, CDR1 is LNHDA, CDR2 SQIVND (reference sequence). V lost 3 bases and J lost 8, with 16 bases in between.

Only a few counts were recorded for this clonotype. V gene TRBV2 combines with J gene TRBJ2-5, with TRBD2 identical over 12 bases. CDR3 length equals 15 residues. Germline values: CDR1 SNHLY, CDR2 FYNNEI. Unmatched junction bases numbered 7, after V lost 7 bases and J lost 4 bases. The CDR3 here is CASTNGLAGTETQYF. CDR3 coding DNA: TGTGCCAGCACCAACGGACTAGCGGGGACAGAGACCCAGTACTTC.

This clonotype was recorded once. This rearrangement joins TRBV7-9 to TRBJ1-5; possible D gene TRBD1, 5 bases. V lost 1 base, J lost 8 bases, and 9 bases lay in between. This CDR3 is built from 13 residues. Germline CDR1 reads SEHNR; CDR2 reads FQNEAQ (reference sequence). The CDR3 region is CASSLGDLKPQHF. DNA for the CDR3: TGTGCCAGCAGCTTAGGGGACCTCAAGCCCCAGCATTTT.

This clonotype was seen a few times. One junction end does not reproduce the germline sequence, and a read error may be involved. The chain recombines TRBV11-2 with TRBJ1-2, with no clear D. The germline gives CDR1 SGHAT, CDR2 FQNNGV. The CDR3 length is 16 residues. The DNA for the CDR3 is TGTGCCAGCAGCCTAGAGGCCCTATCCCACTTCTATGGCTACACCTTC. It translates to CASSLEALSHFYGYTF.

V and J are TRBV2 and TRBJ2-5; TRBD2 matches at 14 bases. In germline, CDR1 is SNHLY, CDR2 FYNNEI. V lost 4 bases, J lost 1 base, and 8 bases stayed unmatched. The CDR3 totals 18 residues. CDR3 amino acids: CASSATQGLAGAQETQYF. In DNA, the CDR3 is TGTGCCAGCAGTGCTACCCAGGGACTAGCGGGGGCCCAAGAGACCCAGTACTTC.

This rearrangement joins TRBV29-1 to TRBJ1-1, with 7 bases identical to TRBD1. CDR3 size: 11 residues. Trimming cost V 5 bases and J 9 bases; bases outside gene matches: 6. The germline CDR1 and CDR2 sequences are SQVTM and ANQGSEA. The CDR3 DNA follows: TGCAGCGTTTTGACAGGGTATCAAGCTTTCTTT. Protein: CSVLTGYQAFF. Using reference TRBV29-1 and TRBJ1-1 for the parts outside the CDR3, the full variable domain is SAVISQKPSRDICQRGTSLTIQCQVDSQVTMMFWYRQQPGQSLTLIATANQGSEATYESGFVIDKFPISRPNLTFSTLTVSNMSPEDSSIYLCSVLTGYQAFFGQGTRLTVV.

The chain recombines TRBV21-1 with TRBJ2-7. TRBV21-1 is given as a pseudogene. This CDR3 is 11 amino acids long. The CDR3 loop is CARPEFYEQYF. CDR3 DNA sequence: TGTGCCAGGCCCGAATTTTACGAGCAGTACTTC.

The chain links TRBV5-1 to TRBJ2-5; the D is unclear. The CDR3 loop spans 17 amino acids. Trimming cost V 0 bases and J 2 bases, with 17 bases left between them. The germline V gene encodes CDR1 SGHRS and CDR2 YFSETQ. CDR3 DNA: TGCGCCAGCAGCTTGGGAGGTGTCGGTGTCCAACAAGAGACCCAGTACTTC. It codes for CASSLGGVGVQQETQYF.

This clonotype was picked up a small number of times. The chain joins TRBV29-1 to TRBJ2-2; D is possibly TRBD2 (7 bases). There are 17 residues in the CDR3. V was clipped by 7 bases and J by 5 bases, with 26 bases between them. The V gene's germline CDR1 is SQVTM and CDR2 ANQGSEA. The DNA for the CDR3 is TGCAGCGCCGACGTCGGCGGCGGGGGAACAGGGACCGGGGAGCTGTTTTTT. It encodes CSADVGGGGTGTGELFF.

This clonotype was counted only a few times. This chain joins TRBV12-5 and TRBJ2-7; 8 nucleotides agree with TRBD1. V was clipped by 5 bases and J by 0 bases; unmatched bases: 3. CDR3 length: 14 amino acids. The germline CDR1 and CDR2 sequences are LGHNT and FRNRAP. As DNA, the CDR3 is TGTGCTAGTGGTCTTGGACAGGGCTCCTACGAGCAGTACTTC. Its translation: CASGLGQGSYEQYF.

V usage is TRBV2 and J usage is TRBJ2-7; no firm D call. This CDR3 is built from 12 residues. V lost 11 bases and J lost 2, with 13 bases in between. Germline V CDR1 and CDR2: SNHLY, FYNNEI. This CDR3 is CAAGSPTYEQYF. CDR3 DNA: TGTGCCGCCGGGTCCCCAACCTACGAGCAGTACTTC.

V gene TRBV5-1 combines with J gene TRBJ1-3; D ambiguous. There are 16 residues in the CDR3. Deletions cut 3 bases from V and 2 bases from J, with 15 bases between. Germline V CDR1 and CDR2: SGHRS, YFSETQ. In DNA form, the CDR3 reads TGCGCCAGCAGCTCCTTGGAGGATTCGGCTGGAAACACCATATATTTT. This codes for CASSSLEDSAGNTIYF.

This chain links TRBV7-9 with TRBJ2-7; 7 nucleotides align to TRBD1. Trimming took 4 bases from V and 1 from J; bases not matched to a gene: 13. Germline CDR1 and CDR2: SEHNR and FQNEAQ (reference sequence). The CDR3 length is 17 residues. The CDR3 region is CASSSISTGKLSYEQYF. The CDR3 bases are TGTGCCAGCAGCTCAATATCGACAGGGAAGTTGTCCTACGAGCAGTACTTC.

V usage is TRBV7-6 and J usage is TRBJ1-1; D gene ambiguous. The germline V gene has CDR1 SGHVS and CDR2 FNYEAQ. The CDR3 covers 13 residues. Trimming pared 6 bases from V and 1 base from J, leaving 9 bases between. The DNA for the CDR3 is TGTGCCAGCAGATCGAAAGGGAACACTGAAGCTTTCTTT. It specifies CASRSKGNTEAFF.

This clonotype was seen a handful of times. The V gene is TRBV12-3 or TRBV12-4, the J gene TRBJ2-6; D ambiguous. The CDR3 is 16 residues long. The V gene lost 2 bases and the J gene lost 2 bases, with 10 bases spanning the gap. CDR3 nucleotide sequence: TGTGCCAGCAGTTTATACCCGGGCCCTGGGGCCAACGTCCTGACTTTC. It specifies CASSLYPGPGANVLTF.

The chain recombines TRBV29-1 with TRBJ1-1, with 8 bases fitting TRBD1. The CDR3 sequence is 13 residues long. J was trimmed by 4 bases and V by 5 bases; bases with no gene match: 6. Germline-derived CDR1 and CDR2 are SQVTM and ANQGSEA. CDR3 sequence reads: CSVPSTGGTEAFF. The CDR3 DNA reads TGCAGCGTTCCCTCTACAGGGGGCACTGAAGCTTTCTTT.